The 12 T cell receptor beta chains presented below share a single source sample, sequenced in a study of T cell responses to AZD1222 COVID-19 vaccine. Clones were read by immunoSEQ multiplex PCR, and TCRdb kept only the in-frame ones, dropping some. The sample has approximately 130,000 clones, roughly 92% seen once. The material sequenced was peripheral blood, taken 28 days after the second AZD1222 dose. These receptors all stem from an adult who received the AZD1222 COVID-19 vaccine.

This chain links TRBV11-3 with TRBJ2-1, with a weak D call TRBD1 (6 bases). Germline values: CDR1 SGHNT, CDR2 YENEEA. The CDR3 length is 17 residues. Between the trimmed V and J ends, which lost 1 base and 3 bases, there was a span of 16 bases. The chain's CDR3 is CASSLGPWQGSYNEQFF. As DNA, the CDR3 is TGTGCCAGCAGCTTAGGTCCTTGGCAGGGGAGCTACAATGAGCAGTTCTTC.

The chain employs TRBV5-1 and TRBJ2-2, with D unresolved. CDR1 is SGHRS, CDR2 YFSETQ, per germline. This CDR3 comprises 16 residues. Trimming took 5 bases from V and 5 from J, leaving 19 bases between them. CDR3 sequence reads: CASRGLVGHPTGELFF. The CDR3 DNA reads as TGCGCCAGCAGAGGCCTAGTAGGTCACCCAACCGGGGAGCTGTTTTTT.

V and J are TRBV18 and TRBJ2-5, with D unresolved. CDR1 KGHSH and CDR2 LQKENI come from the germline V gene. V was shortened by 3 bases and J by 5 bases, with 10 bases between the two germline ends. The CDR3 runs 13 residues. CDR3: CASSPNFGETQYF. CDR3 nucleotides: TGTGCCAGCTCACCGAATTTTGGGGAGACCCAGTACTTC.

This clone was counted once. V is TRBV29-1 and J is TRBJ1-1; 8 bases align to TRBD1. CDR1 is SQVTM, CDR2 ANQGSEA, per germline. The V and J ends lost 7 bases and 1 base, in that order; junction bases with no gene match: 5. The CDR3 contains 13 residues. This CDR3 is CSGKQGGNTEAFF. As DNA, the CDR3 is TGCAGCGGAAAACAGGGGGGGAACACTGAAGCTTTCTTT.

This rearrangement joins TRBV24-1 to TRBJ2-1, with D uncertain. CDR3 size: 15 residues. Germline V gene data show CDR1 as KGHDR and CDR2 as SFDVKD. CDR3 residues: CAPPRQPKTYNEQFF. CDR3 DNA sequence: TGTGCACCCCCTCGTCAGCCCAAAACCTACAATGAGCAGTTCTTC.

This clone was found once. This chain uses TRBV18 with TRBJ1-5, with D perhaps TRBD1 (6 bases). CDR1 is KGHSH and CDR2 is LQKENI in the germline V gene. This CDR3 is 16 amino acids long. V was trimmed by 0 bases and J by 2 bases, leaving 11 bases between them. DNA of the CDR3: TGTGCCAGCTCACCACCGCTGCCAGGGGGCAATCAGCCCCAGCATTTT. It is translated as CASSPPLPGGNQPQHF.

This chain links TRBV4-3 with TRBJ2-5, with D possibly being TRBD1 or TRBD2 (7 bases each). Per germline, CDR1 LGHNA and CDR2 YSLEER. The CDR3 has 14 residues. V gave up 4 bases and J gave up 5 bases, with 14 bases separating them. In DNA form, the CDR3 reads TGCGCCAGCAGCCCCTTGGGAGGGGGCGAGACCCAGTACTTC. Protein product: CASSPLGGGETQYF.

This rearrangement joins TRBV6-2 or TRBV6-3 to TRBJ1-1; D gene unclear. The V end was cut by 0 bases, the J end by 8 bases, with 7 bases between. The germline V gene encodes CDR1 MNHEY and CDR2 SVGEGT. The CDR3 loop spans 12 amino acids. In nucleotides, the CDR3 is TGTGCCAGCAGTTACTCTGGCAGGGAAGCTTTCTTT. Translating gives CASSYSGREAFF.

V is TRBV4-3 and J is TRBJ1-2; D possibly corresponds to TRBD1 (5 bases). V lost 0 bases, J lost 5 bases, and 10 bases lay in between. The germline V gene encodes CDR1 LGHNA and CDR2 YSLEER. This CDR3 is 14 amino acids long. The CDR3 reads CASSQDRGRYGYTF. DNA for the CDR3: TGCGCCAGCAGCCAAGATCGGGGACGGTATGGCTACACCTTC.

This chain uses TRBV19 with TRBJ1-3, with TRBD1 matching over 10 bases. After removal of 4 bases from V and 2 bases from J, the junction contained 5 bases not matched to a gene. Per the germline V gene, CDR1 is LNHDA and CDR2 is SQIVND (reference sequence). CDR3 size: 16 residues. The CDR3 nucleotides read TGTGCCAGTAGTACCTCAGACAGGGGGCCTGGAAACACCATATATTTT. This translates into CASSTSDRGPGNTIYF.

The V gene is TRBV7-6, the J gene TRBJ1-1; TRBD1 might be the D (6 bases). The CDR3 totals 19 residues. Trimming cost V 5 bases and J 1 base, with 26 bases left between them. In germline, CDR1 is SGHVS, CDR2 FNYEAQ. In nucleotides, the CDR3 is TGTGCCAGCAGCCAACATCCCGGGCCCCAGGGGCAGAAGAACACTGAAGCTTTCTTT. It codes for CASSQHPGPQGQKNTEAFF.

The chain recombines TRBV24-1 with TRBJ1-1, with D possibly being TRBD1 (5 bases). CDR3 length: 13 amino acids. Germline CDR1 and CDR2: KGHDR and SFDVKD. Trimming removed 3 bases at V and 10 bases at J, with 14 bases between. The CDR3 loop is CATSDGATSIAFF. The DNA for the CDR3 is TGTGCCACCAGTGATGGGGCTACCAGTATAGCTTTCTTT.